This TCR beta chain was found in a study of cytomegalovirus exposure and HLA in healthy donors. Findings and caveats of the study: According to the study, about 180 TCR beta chains were cytomegalovirus-associated. A classifier reportedly called cytomegalovirus status with high sensitivity and specificity.

This clone was detected once. What it binds is not known. Germline-derived CDR1 and CDR2 are SQVTM and ANQGSEA. The trim removed 7 bases at V and 8 bases at J, leaving 9 bases unmatched. The CDR3 has 13 residues. Clones were sequenced by immunoSEQ multiplex PCR, and TCRdb holds only the in-frame ones, with some missing. The table lists 150,000 to 200,000 clones, around nine tenths of them singletons. The sample comprised PBMCs. The J gene is TRBJ1-3, the V gene TRBV29-1; TRBD1 matches at 9 bases. The TCR sequence derives from a woman aged 18-30 years in good health and CMV-seronegative. This CDR3 reads CSAQGQGAHTIYF. The CDR3 nucleotides are TGCAGCGCCCAGGGACAGGGTGCGCACACCATATATTTT.